These T cell receptor beta chains were read from a single sample in a study of shared clonotypes between healthy human individuals. The assay was immunoSEQ multiplex PCR, and TCRdb's table has in-frame clones only and misses some. The sample contains 490,000 or so clones, over 65% of which appear only once. The source material was PBMCs. These receptors all stem from a woman between 40 and 50 years old in good health. Some clones in this sample may be carry-over from other donors' samples. Both conserved end residues are part of each CDR3. Fields, in order: J gene, D gene, V gene, clone size, CDR3 DNA, CDR3 protein. A D gene is named only where the DNA matches it firmly. Expanded clones are given a class, and other clones once, few, many or no size at all.

TRBJ2-2 | TRBD1 | TRBV28 | NA | TGTGCCAGCAGCCCAGGGGGAACGAACACCGGGGAGCTGTTTTTT | CASSPGGTNTGELFF
TRBJ2-1 | NA | TRBV28 | NA | TGTGCCAGCAGTTACTGGGGAGACAATGAGCAGTTCTTC | CASSYWGDNEQFF
TRBJ1-4 | NA | TRBV2 | NA | TGTGCCAGCAATCGGGCACAGCCAGATGAAAAACTGTTTTTT | CASNRAQPDEKLFF
TRBJ1-1 | NA | TRBV5-4 | NA | TGTGCCAGCAGCTTGATGCAACAGGGCTTGGAAGCTTTCTTT | CASSLMQQGLEAFF
TRBJ2-1 | TRBD2 | TRBV30 | NA | TGTGCCGGGGGACTAGCGGTCGACAATGAGCAGTTCTTC | CAGGLAVDNEQFF
TRBJ1-1 | NA | TRBV2 | NA | TGTGCCAGCAGGGCCAGGGCAGGGAACACTGAAGCTTTCTTT | CASRARAGNTEAFF
TRBJ2-7 | NA | TRBV25-1 | NA | TGTGCCAGCAGCAAAACGGGGGCGGGACCGAGCTCCTACGAGCAGTACTTC | CASSKTGAGPSSYEQYF
TRBJ2-3 | NA | TRBV28 | once | TGTGCCAGCAAGTCCCAGCGCCCAGATACGCAGTATTTT | CASKSQRPDTQYF
TRBJ2-6 | NA | TRBV5-1 | once | TGCGCCAGCAGCTTGGGCCCTCTTGGGGCCAACGTCCTGACTTTC | CASSLGPLGANVLTF
TRBJ1-4 | TRBD1 | TRBV9 | NA | TGTGCCAGCAGCGGCCGGGACAGGGAGGAAAAACTGTTTTTT | CASSGRDREEKLFF
TRBJ2-7 | NA | TRBV28 | NA | TGTGCCAGCAGTTACCAGCCTAACTACGAGCAGTACTTC | CASSYQPNYEQYF
TRBJ2-7 | NA | TRBV27 | NA | TGTGCCAGCAGTTTATACGGGAGCGTCGGATACGAGCAGTACTTC | CASSLYGSVGYEQYF
TRBJ2-5 | NA | TRBV21-1 | NA | TGTGCCAGCAGCAAAGTGAGAGAGACCCAGTACTTC | CASSKVRETQYF
TRBJ1-5 | NA | TRBV2 | NA | TGTGCCAGCGGAGGGGCCCCCAATCAGCCCCAGCATTTT | CASGGAPNQPQHF
TRBJ2-7 | NA | TRBV5-1 | NA | TGCGCCAGCAGCTTTCTCGCGGACAGCTCCTACGAGCAGTACTTC | CASSFLADSSYEQYF
TRBJ2-7 | TRBD2 | TRBV4-2 | NA | TGTGCCAGCAGCCAAGGGCTAGCGGGAGTATACGAGCAGTACTTC | CASSQGLAGVYEQYF
TRBJ1-4 | NA | TRBV7-9 | NA | TGTGCCAGCAGCCCAGCCACCGGGGGTGAAAAACTGTTTTTT | CASSPATGGEKLFF
TRBJ2-3 | NA | TRBV19 | NA | TGTGCCAGTAGTATCCGGAGGGGGAGCGGCACAGATACGCAGTATTTT | CASSIRRGSGTDTQYF
TRBJ2-7 | TRBD2 | TRBV5-6 | few | TGTGCCAGCAGCTTGCGCTTTAGCGGGAGAAGGACCTACGAGCAGTACTTC | CASSLRFSGRRTYEQYF
TRBJ2-4 | TRBD2 | TRBV19 | NA | TGTGCCAGTTCGCTACCGGGACTACAAAACATTCAGTACTTC | CASSLPGLQNIQYF
TRBJ1-2 | NA | TRBV28 | NA | TGTGCCAGCACCCTGGGGGGTTATGGCTACACCTTC | CASTLGGYGYTF
TRBJ2-1 | TRBD2 | TRBV5-1 | NA | TGCGCCAGCAGCTTGACTAGCGGGAGTAATGAGCAGTTCTTC | CASSLTSGSNEQFF
TRBJ2-2 | NA | TRBV18 | NA | TGTGCCAGCTCACTGGACACCGGGGAGCTGTTTTTT | CASSLDTGELFF
TRBJ2-3 | NA | TRBV7-9 | NA | TGTGCCTGCAAATCGGACTTAAGCACAGATACGCAGTATTTT | CACKSDLSTDTQYF
TRBJ2-5 | TRBD1 | TRBV18 | NA | TGTGCCAGCTCACCACTCCGGGACAGGGGAGAAGGCCAGTACTTC | CASSPLRDRGEGQYF
TRBJ2-1 | NA | TRBV28 | once | TGTGCCAGCAGTTCCGGTTACAATGAGCAGCTCTTC | CASSSGYNEQLF
TRBJ2-1 | TRBD2 | TRBV5-6 | NA | TGTGCCAGCAGCTCCCCCGGACTAGCGGGAATCCAGTTCTTC | CASSSPGLAGIQFF
TRBJ2-2 | NA | TRBV30 | once | TGTGCCTGGAGTCCGATAACCGGGGAGCTGTTTTTT | CAWSPITGELFF
TRBJ2-1 | NA | TRBV4-3 | NA | TGCGCCAGCAGCCAAGTCAGGGACTCATACAATGAGCAGTTCTTC | CASSQVRDSYNEQFF
TRBJ2-7 | NA | TRBV19 | NA | TGTGCCAGTAGTATAACGACAGGCACCTACGAGCAGTACTTC | CASSITTGTYEQYF